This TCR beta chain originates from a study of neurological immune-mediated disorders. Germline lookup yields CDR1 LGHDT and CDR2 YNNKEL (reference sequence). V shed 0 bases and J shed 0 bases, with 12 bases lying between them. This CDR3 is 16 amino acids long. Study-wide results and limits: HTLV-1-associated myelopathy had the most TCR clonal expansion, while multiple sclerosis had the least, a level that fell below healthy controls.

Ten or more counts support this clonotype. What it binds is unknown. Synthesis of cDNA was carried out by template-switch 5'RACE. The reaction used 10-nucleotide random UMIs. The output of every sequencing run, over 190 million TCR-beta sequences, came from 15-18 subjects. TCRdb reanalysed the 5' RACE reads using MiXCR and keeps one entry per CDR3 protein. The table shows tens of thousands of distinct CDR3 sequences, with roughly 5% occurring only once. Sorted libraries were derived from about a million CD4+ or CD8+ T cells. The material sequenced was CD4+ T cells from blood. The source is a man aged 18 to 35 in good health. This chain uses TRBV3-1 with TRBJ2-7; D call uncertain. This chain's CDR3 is CASSQDLARSSYEQYF. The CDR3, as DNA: TGTGCCAGCAGCCAAGATTTGGCCAGGAGCTCCTACGAGCAGTACTTC.